This TCR beta chain is drawn from a study of blood T cell repertoires in COVID-19. At the level of the study: The United States, Italy and Spain provided the acute and convalescent COVID-19 samples. T cells, B-cell-depleted T cells, or PBMCs supplied cDNA or gDNA.

Repertoires were generated with immunoSEQ multiplex PCR, while TCRdb's copy carries only in-frame clones and drops some. The data contain 260,000 or so clones, around 90% of them singletons. CDR1 is SGHDN and CDR2 is FVKESK in the germline V gene. The CDR3 runs to 14 residues. The germline V and J ends were trimmed by 1 base and 6 bases, with 10 bases remaining between them. V gene TRBV14 combines with J gene TRBJ1-5, with D maybe TRBD1 (5 bases). Sequenced input: peripheral blood. This sequence was found in a human donor in a cohort sampled during active COVID-19. The CDR3 DNA reads TGTGCCAGCAGCCAAGGGGGGGGGACTCAGCCCCAGCATTTT. Residues: CASSQGGGTQPQHF.